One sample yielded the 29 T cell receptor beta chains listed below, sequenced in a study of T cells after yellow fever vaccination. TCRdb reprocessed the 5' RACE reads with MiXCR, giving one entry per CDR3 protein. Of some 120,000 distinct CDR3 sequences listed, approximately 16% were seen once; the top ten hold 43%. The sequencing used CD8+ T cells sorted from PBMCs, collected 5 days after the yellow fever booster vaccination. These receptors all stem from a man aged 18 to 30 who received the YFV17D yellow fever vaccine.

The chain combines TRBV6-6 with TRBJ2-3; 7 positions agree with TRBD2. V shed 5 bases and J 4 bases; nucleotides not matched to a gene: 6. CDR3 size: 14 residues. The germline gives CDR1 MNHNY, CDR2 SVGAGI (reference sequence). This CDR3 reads CASSPPGGSDTQYF. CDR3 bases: TGTGCCAGCAGTCCCCCGGGGGGATCAGATACGCAGTATTTT.

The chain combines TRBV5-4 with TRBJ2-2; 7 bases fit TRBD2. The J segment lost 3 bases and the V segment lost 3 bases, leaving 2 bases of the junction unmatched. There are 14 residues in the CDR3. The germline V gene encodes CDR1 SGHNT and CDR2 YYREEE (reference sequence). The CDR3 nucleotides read TGTGCCAGCAGCTGGGACTATTACACCGGGGAGCTGTTTTTT. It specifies CASSWDYYTGELFF.

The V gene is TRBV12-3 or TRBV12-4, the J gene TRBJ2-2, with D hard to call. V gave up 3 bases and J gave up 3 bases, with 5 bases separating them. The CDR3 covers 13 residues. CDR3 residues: CASSFSYTGELFF. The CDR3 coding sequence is TGTGCCAGCAGTTTCAGCTACACCGGGGAGCTGTTTTTT.

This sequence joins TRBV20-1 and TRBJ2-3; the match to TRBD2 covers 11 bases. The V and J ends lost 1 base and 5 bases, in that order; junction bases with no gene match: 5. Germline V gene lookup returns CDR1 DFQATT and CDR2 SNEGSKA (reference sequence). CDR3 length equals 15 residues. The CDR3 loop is CSARASGGLVDTQYF. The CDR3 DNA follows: TGCAGTGCTAGAGCTAGCGGGGGGTTGGTAGATACGCAGTATTTT.

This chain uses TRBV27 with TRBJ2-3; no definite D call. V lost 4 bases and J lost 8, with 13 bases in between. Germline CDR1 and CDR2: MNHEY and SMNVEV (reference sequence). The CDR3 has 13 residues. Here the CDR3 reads CASSYPPEGTQYF. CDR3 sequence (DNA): TGTGCCAGCAGTTACCCCCCCGAAGGTACGCAGTATTTT.

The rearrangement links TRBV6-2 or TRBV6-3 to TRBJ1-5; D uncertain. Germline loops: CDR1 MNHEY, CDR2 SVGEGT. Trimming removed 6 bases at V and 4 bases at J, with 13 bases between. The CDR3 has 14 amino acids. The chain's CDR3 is CASSRGRFNQPQHF. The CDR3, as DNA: TGTGCCAGCAGCCGAGGACGGTTTAATCAGCCCCAGCATTTT.

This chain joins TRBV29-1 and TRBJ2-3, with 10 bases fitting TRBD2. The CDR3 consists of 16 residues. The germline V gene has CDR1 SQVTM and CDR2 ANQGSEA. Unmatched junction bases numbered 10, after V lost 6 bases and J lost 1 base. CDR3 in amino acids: CSVGLAQTGGTDTQYF. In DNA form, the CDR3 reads TGCAGCGTGGGACTAGCGCAGACCGGCGGCACAGATACGCAGTATTTT.

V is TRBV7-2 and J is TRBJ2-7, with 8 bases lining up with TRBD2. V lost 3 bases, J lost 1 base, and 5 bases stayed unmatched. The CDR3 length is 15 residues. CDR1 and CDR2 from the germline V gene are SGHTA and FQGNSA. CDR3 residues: CASSFYSGASYEQYF. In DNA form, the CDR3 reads TGTGCCAGCAGCTTCTATAGCGGGGCGTCCTACGAGCAGTACTTC.

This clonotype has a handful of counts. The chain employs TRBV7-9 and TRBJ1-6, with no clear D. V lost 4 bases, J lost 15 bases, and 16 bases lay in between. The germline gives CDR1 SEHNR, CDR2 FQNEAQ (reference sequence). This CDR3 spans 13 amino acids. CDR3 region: CASSSPMRGHLHF. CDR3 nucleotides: TGTGCCAGCAGCTCCCCCATGCGAGGTCACCTCCACTTT.

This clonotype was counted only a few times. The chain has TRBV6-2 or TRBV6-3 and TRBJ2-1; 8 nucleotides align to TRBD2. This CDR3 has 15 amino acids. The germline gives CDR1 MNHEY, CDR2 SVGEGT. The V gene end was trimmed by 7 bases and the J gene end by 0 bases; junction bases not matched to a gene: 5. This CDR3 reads CASKGGTSSYNEQFF. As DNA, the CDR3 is TGTGCCAGCAAAGGAGGGACTAGCTCCTACAATGAGCAGTTCTTC.

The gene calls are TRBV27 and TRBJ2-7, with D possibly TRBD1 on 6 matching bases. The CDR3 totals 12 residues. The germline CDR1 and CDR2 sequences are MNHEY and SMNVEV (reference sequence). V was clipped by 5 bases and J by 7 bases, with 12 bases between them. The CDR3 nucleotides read TGTGCCAGCAGTCCTACAGGGAGAGAGCAGTACGTC. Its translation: CASSPTGREQYV.

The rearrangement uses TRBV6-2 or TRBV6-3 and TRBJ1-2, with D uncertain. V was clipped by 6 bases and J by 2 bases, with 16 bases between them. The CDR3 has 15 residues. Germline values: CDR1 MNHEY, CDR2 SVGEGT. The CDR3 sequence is CASRESGGMNYGYTF. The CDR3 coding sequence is TGTGCCAGCAGAGAAAGCGGAGGCATGAACTATGGCTACACCTTC.

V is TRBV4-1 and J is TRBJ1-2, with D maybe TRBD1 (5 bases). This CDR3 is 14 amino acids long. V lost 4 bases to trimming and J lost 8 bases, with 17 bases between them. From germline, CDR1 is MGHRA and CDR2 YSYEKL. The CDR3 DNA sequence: TGCGCCAGCAGCCCCGGAGAGGGGCAGGGAGGCTACACCTTC. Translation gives CASSPGEGQGGYTF.

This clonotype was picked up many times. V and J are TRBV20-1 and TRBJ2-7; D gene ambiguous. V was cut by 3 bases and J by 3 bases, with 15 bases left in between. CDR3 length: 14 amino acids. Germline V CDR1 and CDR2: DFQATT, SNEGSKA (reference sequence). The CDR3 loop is CSARDPTNNYEQYV. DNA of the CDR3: TGCAGTGCTAGGGATCCAACTAATAACTACGAGCAGTACGTC.

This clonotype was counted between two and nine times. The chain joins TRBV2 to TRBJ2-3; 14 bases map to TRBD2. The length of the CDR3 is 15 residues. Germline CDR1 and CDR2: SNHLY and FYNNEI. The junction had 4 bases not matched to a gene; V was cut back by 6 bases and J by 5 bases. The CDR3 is CASRTTSGGGDTQYF. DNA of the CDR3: TGTGCCAGCAGAACGACTAGCGGGGGGGGAGATACGCAGTATTTT. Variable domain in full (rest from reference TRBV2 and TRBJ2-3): EPEVTQTPSHQVTQMGQEVILRCVPISNHLYFYWYRQILGQKVEFLVSFYNNEISEKSEIFDDQFSVERPDGSNFTLKIRSTKLEDSAMYFCASRTTSGGGDTQYFGPGTRLTVL.

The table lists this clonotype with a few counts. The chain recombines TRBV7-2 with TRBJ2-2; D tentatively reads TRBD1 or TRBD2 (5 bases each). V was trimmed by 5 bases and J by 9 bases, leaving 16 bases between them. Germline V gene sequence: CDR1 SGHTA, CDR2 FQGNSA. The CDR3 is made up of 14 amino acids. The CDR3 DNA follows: TGTGCCAGCAGCACTGGGACCACCGGGCGGGAGCTGTTTTTT. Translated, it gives CASSTGTTGRELFF.

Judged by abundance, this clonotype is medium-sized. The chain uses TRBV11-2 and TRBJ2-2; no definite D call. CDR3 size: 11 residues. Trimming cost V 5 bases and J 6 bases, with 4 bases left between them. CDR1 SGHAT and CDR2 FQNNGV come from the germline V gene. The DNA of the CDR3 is TGTGCCAGCAGCCCTCCCGGGGAGCTGTTTTTT. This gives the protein CASSPPGELFF.

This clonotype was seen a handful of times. As DNA, the CDR3 is TGTGCCAGCAGTTACCCGATCCAGGTCGGCTACACCTTC. Residues: CASSYPIQVGYTF. J is TRBJ1-2 and V is TRBV6-2 or TRBV6-3; no clear D gene. V was trimmed by 2 bases and J by 8 bases, leaving 12 bases between them. CDR3 length: 13 residues. CDR1 and CDR2 (germline): MNHEY, SVGEGT.

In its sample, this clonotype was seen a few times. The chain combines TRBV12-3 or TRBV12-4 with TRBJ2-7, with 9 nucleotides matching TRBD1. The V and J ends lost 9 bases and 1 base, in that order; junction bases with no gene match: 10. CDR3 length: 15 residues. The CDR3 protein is CASTKTGTGSYEQYF. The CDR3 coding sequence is TGTGCCAGTACCAAGACCGGGACAGGGTCCTACGAGCAGTACTTC.

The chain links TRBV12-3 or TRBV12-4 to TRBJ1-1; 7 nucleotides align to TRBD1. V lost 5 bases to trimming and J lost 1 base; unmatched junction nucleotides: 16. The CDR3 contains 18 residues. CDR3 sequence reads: CASSPHRGTVDWNTEAFF. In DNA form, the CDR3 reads TGTGCCAGCAGTCCCCACAGGGGAACGGTAGATTGGAACACTGAAGCTTTCTTT.

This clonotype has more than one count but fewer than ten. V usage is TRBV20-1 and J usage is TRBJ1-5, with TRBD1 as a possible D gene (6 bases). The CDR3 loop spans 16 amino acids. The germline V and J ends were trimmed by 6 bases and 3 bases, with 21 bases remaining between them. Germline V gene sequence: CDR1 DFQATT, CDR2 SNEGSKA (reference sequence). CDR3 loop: CSARNAVGAFNQPQHF. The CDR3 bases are TGCAGTGCCCGAAATGCGGTGGGGGCCTTCAATCAGCCCCAGCATTTT.

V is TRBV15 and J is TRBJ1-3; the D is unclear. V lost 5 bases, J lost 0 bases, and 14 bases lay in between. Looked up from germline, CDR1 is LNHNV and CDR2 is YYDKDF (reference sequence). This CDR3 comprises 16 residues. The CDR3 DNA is TGTGCCACCAGCGAATCCAGCCCGTACTCTGGAAACACCATATATTTT. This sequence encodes CATSESSPYSGNTIYF. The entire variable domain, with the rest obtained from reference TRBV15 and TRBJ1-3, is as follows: DAMVIQNPRYQVTQFGKPVTLSCSQTLNHNVMYWYQQKSSQAPKLLFHYYDKDFNNEADTPDNFQSRRPNTSFCFLDIRSPGLGDTAMYLCATSESSPYSGNTIYFGEGSWLTVV.

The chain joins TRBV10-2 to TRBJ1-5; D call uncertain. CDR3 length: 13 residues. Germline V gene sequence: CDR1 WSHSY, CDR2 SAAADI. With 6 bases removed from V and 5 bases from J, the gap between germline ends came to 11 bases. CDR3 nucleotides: TGCGCCAGCAGCCCCGAGAGGGATCAGCCCCAGCATTTT. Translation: CASSPERDQPQHF.

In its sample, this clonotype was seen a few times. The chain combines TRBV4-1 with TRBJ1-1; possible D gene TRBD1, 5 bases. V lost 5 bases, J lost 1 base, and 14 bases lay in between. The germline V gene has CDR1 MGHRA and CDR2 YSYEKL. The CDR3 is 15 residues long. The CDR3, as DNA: TGCGCCAGCAGCACATCCGGGACGGGGAACACTGAAGCTTTCTTT. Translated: CASSTSGTGNTEAFF.

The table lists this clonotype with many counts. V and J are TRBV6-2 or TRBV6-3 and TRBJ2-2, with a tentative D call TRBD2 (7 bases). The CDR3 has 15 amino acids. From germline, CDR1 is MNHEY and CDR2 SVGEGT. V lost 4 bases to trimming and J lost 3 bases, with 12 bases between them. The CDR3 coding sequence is TGTGCCAGCAGTTTCAGGGGAGGGGACACCGGGGAGCTGTTTTTT. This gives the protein CASSFRGGDTGELFF.

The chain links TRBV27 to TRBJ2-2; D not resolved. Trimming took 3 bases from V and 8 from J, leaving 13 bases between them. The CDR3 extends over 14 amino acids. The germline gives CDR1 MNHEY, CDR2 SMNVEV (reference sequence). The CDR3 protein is CASSLSPFLGELFF. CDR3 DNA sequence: TGTGCCAGCAGTTTGTCACCATTCTTAGGGGAGCTGTTTTTT.

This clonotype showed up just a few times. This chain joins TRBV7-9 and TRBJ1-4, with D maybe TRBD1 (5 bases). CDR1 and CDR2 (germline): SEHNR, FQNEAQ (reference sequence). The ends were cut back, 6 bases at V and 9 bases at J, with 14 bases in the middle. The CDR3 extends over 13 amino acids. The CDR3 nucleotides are TGTGCCAGCAGTGGGGACTTAAGGAAAAAACTGTTTTTT. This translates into CASSGDLRKKLFF.

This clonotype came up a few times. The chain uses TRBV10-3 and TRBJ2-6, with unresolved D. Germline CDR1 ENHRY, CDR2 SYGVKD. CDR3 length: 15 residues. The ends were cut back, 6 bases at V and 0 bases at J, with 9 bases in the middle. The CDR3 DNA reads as TGTGCCATCAGCGGTGCAGACTCTGGGGCCAACGTCCTGACTTTC. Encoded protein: CAISGADSGANVLTF.

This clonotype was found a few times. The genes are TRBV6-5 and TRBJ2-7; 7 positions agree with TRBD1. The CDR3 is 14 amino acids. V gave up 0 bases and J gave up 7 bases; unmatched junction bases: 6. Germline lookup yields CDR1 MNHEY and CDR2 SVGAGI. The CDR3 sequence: CASSYSPTGQEQYF. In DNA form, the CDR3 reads TGTGCCAGCAGTTACTCCCCGACAGGGCAAGAGCAGTACTTC.